The source of this T cell receptor beta chain is a study of blood T cell repertoires in COVID-19. Turning to the study itself: Material from acute and convalescent COVID-19 was sourced from the United States, Italy and Spain. PBMCs, B-cell-depleted T cells, or T cells provided the cDNA or gDNA that made up the material.

CDR1 is SGHRS and CDR2 is YFSETQ in the germline V gene. This CDR3 comprises 14 residues. The V gene end was trimmed by 0 bases and the J gene end by 5 bases; junction bases not matched to a gene: 5. This clone came up once. In the original workflow: Nucleated cell counts were estimated from reference gene primer amplification. Assay: immunoSEQ multiplex PCR; the TCRdb copy retains only in-frame clones and omits some. V and J calls and clone size are copied from that table; D and trimming were computed from the DNA. The sample carries tens of thousands of clones, roughly 87% recorded once. What was sequenced was peripheral blood. The TCR originated in an elderly woman with active COVID-19. This chain joins TRBV5-1 and TRBJ2-7, with 7 bases matching TRBD2. CDR3 region: CASSLVGEGDEQYF. The CDR3 DNA reads TGCGCCAGCAGCTTGGTAGGGGAGGGCGACGAGCAGTACTTC. Together with reference TRBV5-1 and TRBJ2-7, the CDR3 gives the full variable domain: KAGVTQTPRYLIKTRGQQVTLSCSPISGHRSVSWYQQTPGQGLQFLFEYFSETQRNKGNFPGRFSGRQFSNSRSEMNVSTLELGDSALYLCASSLVGEGDEQYFGPGTRLTVT.